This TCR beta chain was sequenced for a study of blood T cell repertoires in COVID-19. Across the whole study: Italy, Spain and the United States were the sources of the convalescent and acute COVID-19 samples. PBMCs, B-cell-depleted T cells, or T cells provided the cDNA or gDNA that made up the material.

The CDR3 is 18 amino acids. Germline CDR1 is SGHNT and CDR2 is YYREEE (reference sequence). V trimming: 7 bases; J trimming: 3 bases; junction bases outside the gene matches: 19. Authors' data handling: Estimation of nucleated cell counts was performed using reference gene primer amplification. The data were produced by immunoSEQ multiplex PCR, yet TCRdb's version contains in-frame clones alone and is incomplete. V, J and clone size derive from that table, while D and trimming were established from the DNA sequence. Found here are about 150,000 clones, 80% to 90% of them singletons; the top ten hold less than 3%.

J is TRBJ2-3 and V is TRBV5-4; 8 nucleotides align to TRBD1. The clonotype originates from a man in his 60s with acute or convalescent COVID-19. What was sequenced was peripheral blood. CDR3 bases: TGTGCCAGCGGCGCCATGGGACAGGTTAAAGGAGATACAGATACGCAGTATTTT. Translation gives CASGAMGQVKGDTDTQYF.